This T cell receptor beta chain was observed in a study of cytomegalovirus exposure and HLA in healthy donors. Using immunoSEQ multiplex PCR, the repertoire was profiled, and TCRdb retains in-frame clones only, with some absent. The sample has about 130,000 clones, 95% to 97% seen once. This CDR3 region has 13 residues. Germline assignment: CDR1 MNHEY and CDR2 SMNVEV (reference sequence). V was clipped by 2 bases and J by 5 bases, with 9 bases between them. The sequenced material came from PBMCs. This TCR came from a man aged 18-30 years in good health and CMV-seronegative. The rearrangement uses TRBV27 and TRBJ1-2; weak D call: TRBD1 (5 bases). The CDR3 sequence is CASSLNRLYGYTF. CDR3 coding DNA: TGTGCCAGCAGTTTAAACAGGCTGTATGGCTACACCTTC.